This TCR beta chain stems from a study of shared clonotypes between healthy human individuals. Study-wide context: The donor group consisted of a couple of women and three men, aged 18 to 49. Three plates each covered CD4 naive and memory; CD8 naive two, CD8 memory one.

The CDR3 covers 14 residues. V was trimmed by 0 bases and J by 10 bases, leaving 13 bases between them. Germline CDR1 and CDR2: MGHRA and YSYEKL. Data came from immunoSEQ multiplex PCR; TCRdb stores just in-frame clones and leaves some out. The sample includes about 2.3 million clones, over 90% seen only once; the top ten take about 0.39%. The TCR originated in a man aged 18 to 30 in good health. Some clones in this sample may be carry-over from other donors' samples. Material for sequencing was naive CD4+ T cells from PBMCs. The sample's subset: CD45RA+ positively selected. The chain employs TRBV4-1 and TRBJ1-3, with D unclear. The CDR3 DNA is TGCGCCAGCAGCCAAGAGGTCCCCATGCGTACCATATATTTT. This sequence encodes CASSQEVPMRTIYF.